The source of this T cell receptor beta chain is a study of T cell responses to AZD1222 COVID-19 vaccine. Clones were sequenced by immunoSEQ multiplex PCR, and TCRdb holds only the in-frame ones, with some missing. In the table there are roughly 24,000 clones, roughly 88% of which are singletons. Study conclusions and caveats: Baseline antibody screening turned up just six seropositive AZD1222 recipients. Sampling captured repertoires only after the peak T cell response.

Trimming left V 5 bases short and J 10 bases short, with 9 bases between. Germline-derived CDR1 and CDR2 are SNHLY and FYNNEI. This CDR3 is 12 amino acids long. Comments on this clone: Its antigen is not identified.

This specimen consisted of peripheral blood, obtained 28 days after the second AZD1222 dose. This chain uses TRBV2 with TRBJ1-6, with D unclear. The receptor comes from an adult who received the AZD1222 COVID-19 vaccine. For the CDR3, the DNA is TGTGCCAGCAGTTCCCTACCCTCACCCCTCCACTTT. Translating it yields CASSSLPSPLHF.